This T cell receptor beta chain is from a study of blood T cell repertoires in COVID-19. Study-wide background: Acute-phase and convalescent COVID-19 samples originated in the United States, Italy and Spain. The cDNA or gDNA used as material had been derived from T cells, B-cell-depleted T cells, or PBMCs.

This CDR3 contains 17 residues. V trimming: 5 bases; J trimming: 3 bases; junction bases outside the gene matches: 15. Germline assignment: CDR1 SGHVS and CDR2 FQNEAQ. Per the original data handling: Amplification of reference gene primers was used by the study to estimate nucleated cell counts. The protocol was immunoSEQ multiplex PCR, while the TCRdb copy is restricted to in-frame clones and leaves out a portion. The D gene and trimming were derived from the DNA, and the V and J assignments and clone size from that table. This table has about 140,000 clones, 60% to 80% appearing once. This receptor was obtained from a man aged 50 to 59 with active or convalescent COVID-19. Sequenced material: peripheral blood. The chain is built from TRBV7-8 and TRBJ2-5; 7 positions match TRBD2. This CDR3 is CASSPRASGGAEETQYF. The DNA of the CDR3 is TGTGCCAGCAGCCCCCGGGCTAGCGGAGGGGCGGAAGAGACCCAGTACTTC.